Following are 7 T cell receptor beta chains from one sample sequenced in a study of chemoradiotherapy in HPV16-positive cancers (dated by TCRdb to between 2021 and 2022). The library was prepared using the immunoSEQ multiplex PCR assay. TCRdb provides this immuneACCESS table in a form limited to in-frame rearrangements. Some clones are lacking; in checked studies, under half of them reflect an unresolved V gene, and why the rest are absent is not known. The sample contains some 20,000 clones, 73% of them found a single time. The top ten hold 2% to 3% of the sample. Specimen collection occurred from a patient who underwent chemoradiotherapy. These receptors were obtained from a human donor with HPV-associated anogenital cancer.

This clone was counted a single time. The rearrangement joins TRBV9 to TRBJ1-2; the D gene is possibly TRBD1 (5 bases). Germline CDR1 SGDLS, CDR2 YYNGEE. V was clipped by 5 bases and J by 2 bases, with 7 bases between them. The CDR3 is made up of 12 amino acids. CDR3 nucleotides: TGTGCCAGCAGAGGGGCCAACTATGGCTACACCTTC. Translation gives CASRGANYGYTF.

The chain has TRBV19 and TRBJ2-5, with D perhaps matching TRBD1 (6 bases). Germline V lookup: CDR1 LNHDA, CDR2 SQIVND (reference sequence). This CDR3 spans 13 amino acids. Trimming stripped 5 bases from V and 3 bases from J, with 10 bases between. CDR3: CASSVNREETQYF. CDR3 in DNA: TGTGCCAGTAGTGTCAACAGGGAAGAGACCCAGTACTTC.

This clone came up once. This chain uses TRBV9 with TRBJ1-3, with D unclear. There are 16 residues in the CDR3. Trimming pared 0 bases from V and 2 bases from J, leaving 12 bases between. Looked up from germline, CDR1 is SGDLS and CDR2 is YYNGEE. The CDR3 DNA reads as TGTGCCAGCAGCGTAGGGTTAAAGTCAGCTGGAAACACCATATATTTT. It codes for CASSVGLKSAGNTIYF.

The rearrangement joins TRBV14 to TRBJ2-7; TRBD1 matches at 7 bases. J was trimmed by 4 bases and V by 1 base; bases with no gene match: 10. The germline gives CDR1 SGHDN, CDR2 FVKESK. The CDR3 runs 16 residues. This CDR3 reads CASSQAPWDSKYEQYF. Written as DNA, the CDR3 is TGTGCCAGCAGCCAAGCGCCCTGGGACAGTAAATACGAGCAGTACTTC.

The chain combines TRBV7-9 with TRBJ2-3, with unresolved D. This CDR3 spans 13 amino acids. V shed 6 bases and J shed 3 bases, with 10 bases lying between them. Germline CDR1 is SEHNR and CDR2 is FQNEAQ (reference sequence). CDR3 region: CASSTTSTDTQYF. CDR3 bases: TGTGCCAGCAGTACTACCTCGACAGATACGCAGTATTTT. Together with reference TRBV7-9 and TRBJ2-3, the CDR3 gives the full variable domain: DTGVSQNPRHKITKRGQNVTFRCDPISEHNRLYWYRQTLGQGPEFLTYFQNEAQLEKSRLLSDRFSAERPKGSFSTLEIQRTEQGDSAMYLCASSTTSTDTQYFGPGTRLTVL.

This chain joins TRBV11-2 and TRBJ2-3; D is perhaps TRBD1 (5 bases). V was shortened by 4 bases and J by 0 bases, with 5 bases between the two germline ends. This CDR3 is 13 amino acids long. Germline lookup yields CDR1 SGHAT and CDR2 FQNNGV. This CDR3 is CASSWGSTDTQYF. The CDR3 DNA sequence: TGTGCCAGCAGCTGGGGCAGCACAGATACGCAGTATTTT.

The table lists this clone with a count of one. The rearrangement links TRBV5-1 to TRBJ1-2, with D uncertain. V was cut by 0 bases and J by 4 bases, with 10 bases left in between. Per germline, CDR1 SGHRS and CDR2 YFSETQ. This CDR3 comprises 14 residues. The DNA for the CDR3 is TGCGCCAGCAGCTTGGATCGTGCGACCTATGGCTACACCTTC. Its protein product is CASSLDRATYGYTF.